The TCR beta chain under discussion was sequenced for a study of early T cells in non-severe SARS-CoV-2 infection. Looking at the study overall: Unsorted whole blood bulk RNA was sequenced, with unpaired chains.

General study points: VDJdb matching skewed toward anti-spike CD8 responses, missing private and CD4 specificities.

This clonotype was seen a handful of times. Its antigen is still unknown. Researchers tagged individual cDNA molecules with unique molecular identifiers. TCRdb reanalysed the 5' RACE reads using MiXCR and keeps one entry per CDR3 protein. The sample has fewer than 40,000 distinct CDR3 sequences; around 7% are singletons. The germline CDR1 and CDR2 sequences are MNHEY and SMNVEV (reference sequence). CDR3 length: 15 residues. V gave up 4 bases and J gave up 3 bases, with 14 bases separating them. The source of this sequence is an adult who was a healthcare worker with PCR-confirmed SARS-CoV-2 infection or an uninfected control (not recorded which). The V gene is TRBV27, the J gene TRBJ2-3; TRBD1 might be the D (6 bases). Sequences were derived from whole blood, sampled at baseline. CDR3 sequence: CASSSRDIGTDTQYF. The CDR3 coding sequence is TGTGCCAGCAGTTCCCGGGACATTGGAACAGATACGCAGTATTTT.